These 18 T cell receptor beta chains were all obtained from the same sample, sequenced in a study of T cells in Graves' hyperthyroidism and ophthalmopathy. The TCR beta CDR3 regions underwent amplification using RNA transcripts as the source. Using the HTBI primer set, a first-round RT-PCR was run on the TCR CDR3. TCRdb reanalysed the multiplex PCR reads using MiXCR and keeps one entry per CDR3 protein. This sample has fewer than 650,000 distinct CDR3 sequences; about 15% occur once, and the top ten carry around 4.5%. The sample comprised blood. The receptors originated from a woman in her forties with Graves' ophthalmopathy.

This clonotype occurred many times. The chain is built from TRBV4-1 and TRBJ1-5; D unclear. Trimming cost V 1 base and J 0 bases, with 10 bases left between them. CDR3 length: 16 residues. Germline assignment: CDR1 MGHRA and CDR2 YSYEKL. This chain's CDR3 is CASSQGGGRSNQPQHF. The CDR3 DNA sequence: TGCGCCAGCAGCCAAGGCGGAGGGCGTAGCAATCAGCCCCAGCATTTT.

The chain is built from TRBV19 and TRBJ2-5, with D tentatively TRBD1 or TRBD2 (5 bases each). This CDR3 is 14 amino acids long. The germline V gene encodes CDR1 LNHDA and CDR2 SQIVND (reference sequence). Trimming left V 2 bases short and J 2 bases short, with 9 bases between. DNA of the CDR3: TGTGCCAGTAGTATAACAGGAGGTCAAGAGACCCAGTACTTC. This gives the protein CASSITGGQETQYF.

The chain uses TRBV3-1 and TRBJ2-2; TRBD2 aligns across 8 bases. The CDR3 loop spans 17 amino acids. The V and J ends lost 0 bases and 4 bases, in that order; junction bases with no gene match: 7. CDR1 and CDR2 (germline): LGHDT, YNNKEL (reference sequence). The CDR3 reads CASSQDASGSVTGELFF. CDR3 coding DNA: TGTGCCAGCAGCCAAGATGCCAGCGGGAGCGTCACCGGGGAGCTGTTTTTT.

In this sample, this clonotype turned up a few times. The chain recombines TRBV28 with TRBJ2-2, with 13 bases lining up with TRBD2. V shed 6 bases, J shed 6 bases, and the junction held 7 bases outside the gene matches. CDR1 and CDR2 (germline): MDHEN, SYDVKM. The CDR3 is 16 residues long. CDR3 protein: CASSSGLAGVSGELFF. The CDR3 DNA is TGTGCCAGCAGCTCAGGACTAGCGGGAGTATCCGGGGAGCTGTTTTTT.

This clonotype was counted ten times or more. The V call is TRBV4-3, the J call TRBJ1-6, with D unresolved. Germline-derived CDR1 and CDR2 are LGHNA and YSLEER. Between the trimmed V and J ends, which lost 0 bases and 7 bases, there was a span of 13 bases. CDR3 length: 16 amino acids. CDR3 sequence reads: CASSQDLGGLNSPLHF. In DNA form, the CDR3 reads TGCGCCAGCAGCCAAGACCTAGGAGGGCTCAATTCACCCCTCCACTTT.

The sample holds many counts of this clonotype. V gene TRBV12-3 or TRBV12-4 combines with J gene TRBJ2-7, with D possibly being TRBD1 or TRBD2 (5 bases each). The CDR3 runs to 13 residues. V was pared by 3 bases and J by 4 bases, with 10 bases between. The CDR3 region has the DNA TGTGCCAGCAGTTTCCTGAGGGGTTACGAGCAGTACTTC. Its translation: CASSFLRGYEQYF.

This clonotype has more than one count but fewer than ten. This chain uses TRBV7-3 with TRBJ2-7, with a tentative D call TRBD1 (6 bases). The germline CDR1 and CDR2 sequences are SGHTA and FQGTGA. The CDR3 is 14 amino acids. V was trimmed by 5 bases and J by 7 bases, leaving 18 bases between them. CDR3 protein: CASSPQGSMGEQYF. CDR3 DNA sequence: TGTGCCAGCAGCCCCCAGGGGTCCATGGGGGAGCAGTACTTC. Full variable domain (remainder filled in from reference TRBV7-3 and TRBJ2-7): GAGVSQTPSNKVTEKGKYVELRCDPISGHTALYWYRQSLGQGPEFLIYFQGTGAADDSGLPNDRFFAVRPEGSVSTLKIQRTERGDSAVYLCASSPQGSMGEQYFGPGTRLTVT.

For this clonotype: This clone may be a read error of a much larger clone one base away. The CDR3 region is CASSRDRSGANVLAF. DNA for the CDR3: TGTGCCAGCAGCCGCGACCGGTCTGGGGCCAACGTCCTGGCTTTC. The rearrangement links TRBV7-8 to TRBJ2-6, with D perhaps TRBD1 (5 bases). The V gene's germline CDR1 is SGHVS and CDR2 FQNEAQ. The CDR3 runs to 15 residues. Drawing the rest from reference TRBV7-8 and TRBJ2-6, the complete variable domain is GAGVSQSPRYKVAKRGQDVALRCDPISGHVSLFWYQQALGQGPEFLTYFQNEAQLDKSGLPSDRFFAERPEGSVSTLKIQRTQQEDSAVYLCASSRDRSGANVLAFGAGSRLTVL.

The gene calls are TRBV11-1 and TRBJ1-1; 7 nucleotides line up with TRBD1. Germline V CDR1 and CDR2: SGHAT, FQDESV (reference sequence). Losses at the gene ends were 5 bases for V and 5 bases for J; bases not matched to a gene: 8. The CDR3 totals 14 residues. The CDR3 loop is CASSPGQSMTEAFF. CDR3 coding DNA: TGTGCCAGCAGCCCGGGACAGAGTATGACTGAAGCTTTCTTT.

This clonotype was seen repeatedly, ten times or more. The rearrangement uses TRBV29-1 and TRBJ1-1; D possibly corresponds to TRBD1 (5 bases). Trimming took 2 bases from V and 1 from J, leaving 23 bases between them. The germline V gene has CDR1 SQVTM and CDR2 ANQGSEA. CDR3 length equals 18 residues. CDR3 nucleotide sequence: TGCAGCGTTGAAACCCCATTTCAGACAGCTCGAGGGAACACTGAAGCTTTCTTT. Translation: CSVETPFQTARGNTEAFF.

This clonotype was seen a handful of times. The chain combines TRBV15 with TRBJ2-1, with 10 bases identical to TRBD2. The CDR3 length is 19 residues. From germline, CDR1 is LNHNV and CDR2 YYDKDF (reference sequence). V trimming: 3 bases; J trimming: 4 bases; junction bases outside the gene matches: 15. This CDR3 is CATSRGEITSGKNYNEQFF. DNA for the CDR3: TGTGCCACCAGCAGGGGTGAGATTACTAGCGGGAAAAATTACAATGAGCAGTTCTTC.

The rearrangement joins TRBV25-1 to TRBJ2-7, with D possibly being TRBD1 (6 bases). Trimming cost V 4 bases and J 6 bases, with 19 bases left between them. The CDR3 is 15 amino acids. CDR1 and CDR2 from the germline V gene are MGHDK and SYGVNS. The CDR3 sequence is CASSARTDEGSEQYF. The CDR3 region has the DNA TGTGCCAGCAGTGCCAGGACAGATGAAGGGAGCGAGCAGTACTTC.

This clonotype has just a few counts. The germline gene is not matched at one end of the junction; a read error may be the cause. V gene TRBV28 combines with J gene TRBJ1-2; no firm D call. The germline CDR1 and CDR2 sequences are MDHEN and SYDVKM. CDR3 length equals 15 residues. DNA of the CDR3: TGTGCCAGCAGTGACCACACGTCAGTCAACTATGACTACACCTTC. The encoded protein is CASSDHTSVNYDYTF.

This clonotype was seen ten or more times. The rearrangement uses TRBV24-1 and TRBJ2-6; the D is unclear. Germline V gene sequence: CDR1 KGHDR, CDR2 SFDVKD. Trimming took 9 bases from V and 0 from J, leaving 5 bases between them. This CDR3 is 13 amino acids long. The CDR3 nucleotides are TGTGCCACCTCGAGCTCTGGGGCCAACGTCCTGACTTTC. Protein sequence: CATSSSGANVLTF.

This clonotype was picked up many times. DNA for the CDR3: TGTGCCAGTAGTGGCGGCAACCCGAGGGACTACGAGCAGTACTTC. Translating gives CASSGGNPRDYEQYF. V gene TRBV19 combines with J gene TRBJ2-7, with D possibly matching TRBD2 (5 bases). The CDR3 loop spans 15 amino acids. V was clipped by 5 bases and J by 3 bases, with 17 bases between them. CDR1 and CDR2 from the germline V gene are LNHDA and SQIVND (reference sequence). The full variable domain, in which reference TRBV19 and TRBJ2-7 provide the parts outside the CDR3, is DGGITQSPKYLFRKEGQNVTLSCEQNLNHDAMYWYRQDPGQGLRLIYYSQIVNDFQKGDIAEGYSVSREKKESFPLTVTSAQKNPTAFYLCASSGGNPRDYEQYFGPGTRLTVT.

This clonotype was counted ten times or more. The rearrangement uses TRBV15 and TRBJ1-5; no clear D. V shed 0 bases and J shed 7 bases, with 7 bases lying between them. Germline V gene lookup returns CDR1 LNHNV and CDR2 YYDKDF (reference sequence). This CDR3 is built from 13 residues. The CDR3 coding sequence is TGTGCCACCAGCAGAGAATTGAGCCAGCCCCAGCATTTT. Translating gives CATSRELSQPQHF.

The chain has TRBV30 and TRBJ1-2; TRBD1 aligns across 7 bases. Germline CDR1 is GTSNPN and CDR2 is SVGIG (reference sequence). V dropped 4 bases and J dropped 5; count of bases not matched to a gene: 10. The CDR3 is 14 residues long. The CDR3 DNA reads TGTGCCTGGACCGACCGGGACAGTATTTATGGCTACACCTTC. Amino acids: CAWTDRDSIYGYTF.

This clonotype was picked up many times. The J gene is TRBJ1-2, the V gene TRBV19; D might be TRBD1 (5 bases). This CDR3 contains 16 residues. Trimming cost V 5 bases and J 0 bases, with 16 bases left between them. Germline lookup yields CDR1 LNHDA and CDR2 SQIVND (reference sequence). In DNA, the CDR3 is TGTGCCAGTAGTGGATCGACAGCGGCTTCTAACTATGGCTACACCTTC. Translation gives CASSGSTAASNYGYTF.